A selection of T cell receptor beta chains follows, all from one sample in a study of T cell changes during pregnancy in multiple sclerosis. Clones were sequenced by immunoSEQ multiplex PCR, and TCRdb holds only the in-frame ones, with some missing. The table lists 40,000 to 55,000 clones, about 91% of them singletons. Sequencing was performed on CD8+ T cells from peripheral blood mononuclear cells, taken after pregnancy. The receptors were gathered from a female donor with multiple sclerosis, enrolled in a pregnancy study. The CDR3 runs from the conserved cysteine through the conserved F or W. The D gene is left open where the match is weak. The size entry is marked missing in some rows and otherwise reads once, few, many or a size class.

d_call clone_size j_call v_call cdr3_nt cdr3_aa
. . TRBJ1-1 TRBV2 TGTGCCAGCAGTGCAAGGGAGGCTCTGAACACTGAAGCTTTCTTT CASSAREALNTEAFF
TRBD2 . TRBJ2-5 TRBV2 TGTGCCAGCAGTACCTCCGGGACTAGCTGGGAGACCCAGTACTTC CASSTSGTSWETQYF
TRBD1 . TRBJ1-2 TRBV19 TGTGCCAGTACCTATGACAGGACAGGGGTCCCCGTCTATGGCTACACCTTC CASTYDRTGVPVYGYTF
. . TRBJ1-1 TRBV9 TGTGCCAGCAGCGTATTACAGATGAACACTGAAGCTTTCTTT CASSVLQMNTEAFF
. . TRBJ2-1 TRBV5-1 TGCGCCAGCAGCTTGGGTCCCAGCGATGAGCAGTTCTTC CASSLGPSDEQFF
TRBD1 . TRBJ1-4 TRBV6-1 TGTGCCAGCAGAGCAGGACAGGTATTGCTGGAAAAACTGTTTTTT CASRAGQVLLEKLFF
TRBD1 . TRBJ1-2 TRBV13 TGTGCCAGCAGCTTCGGAGGGGGACAGGGGAAGCATGGCTACACCTTC CASSFGGGQGKHGYTF
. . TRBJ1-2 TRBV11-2 TGTGCCAGCAGCCCGCCCGGGGAGAGGGGCTACACCTTC CASSPPGERGYTF
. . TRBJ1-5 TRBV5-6 TGTGCCAGCAGCTCTCAGGGGATGCGCAATCAGCCCCAGCATTTT CASSSQGMRNQPQHF
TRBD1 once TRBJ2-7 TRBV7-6 TGTGCCAGCAGCTCACTCACCGGGACAGGGAGCTCCTACGAGCAGTACTTC CASSSLTGTGSSYEQYF
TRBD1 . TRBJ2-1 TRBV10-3 TGTGCCATCAGCCGGGACAGGGAGTCCCGAGGTGCCTACAATGAGCAGTTCTTC CAISRDRESRGAYNEQFF
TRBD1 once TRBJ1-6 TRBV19 TGTGCCAGCGGCGGACAGGGCTATAATTCACCCCTCCACTTT CASGGQGYNSPLHF
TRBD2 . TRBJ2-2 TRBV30 TGTGCCCAGGGACTAGCGGGGGGGCCATTCACCGGGGAGCTGTTTTTT CAQGLAGGPFTGELFF
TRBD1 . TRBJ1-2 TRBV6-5 TGTGCCAGCGGACAGGACGCTAACTATGGCTACACCTTC CASGQDANYGYTF
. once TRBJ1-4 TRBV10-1 TGCGCCAGCAGAGATTTGACAGCTCCTGAAAAACTGTTTTTT CASRDLTAPEKLFF
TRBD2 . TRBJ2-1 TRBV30 TGTGCCTGGAGTGTAGACGGGAGCGGGGAGTTCTTC CAWSVDGSGEFF
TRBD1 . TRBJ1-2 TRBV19 TGTGCCAGTAGTATGGGACAGGATGGCTACACCTTC CASSMGQDGYTF
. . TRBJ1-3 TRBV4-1 TGCGCCAGCAGCCAAGAAGCGGGGGTCTCTGGAAACACCATATATTTT CASSQEAGVSGNTIYF
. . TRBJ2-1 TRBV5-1 TGCGCCAGCAGCCTAGCTATCTCCTACAATGAGCAGTTCTTC CASSLAISYNEQFF
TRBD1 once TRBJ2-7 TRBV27 TGTGCCAGCAGTCCCGGGACAGGGGCCGCAATCTCCTACGAGCAGTACTTC CASSPGTGAAISYEQYF
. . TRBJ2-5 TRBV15 TGTGCCACCAGCGGAATAGTAGAGGGCTTGGAGACCCAGTACTTC CATSGIVEGLETQYF
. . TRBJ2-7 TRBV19 TGTGCCAGTAGTATATCCCAGGGTGGCTACGAGCAGTACTTC CASSISQGGYEQYF
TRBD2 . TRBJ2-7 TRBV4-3 TGCGCCAGCAGCCAAGGGCTAGCGGGGGACTTAGACTTCTACGAGCAGTACTTC CASSQGLAGDLDFYEQYF
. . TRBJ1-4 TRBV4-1 TGCGCCAGCAGCCAAGATCAAGGGGCAACTAATGAAAAACTGTTTTTT CASSQDQGATNEKLFF
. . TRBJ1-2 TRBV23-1 TGCGCCAGCTCTCAGAACTATGGCTACACCTTC CASSQNYGYTF
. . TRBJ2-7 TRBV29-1 TGCAGCGTTGAAGATCAAGTGTCGCGAGGGTACGAGCAGTACTTC CSVEDQVSRGYEQYF
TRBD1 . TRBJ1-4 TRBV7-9 TGTGCCAGCAGCTTATCGGACAGGGGGGCGGAGGAAAAACTGTTTTTT CASSLSDRGAEEKLFF
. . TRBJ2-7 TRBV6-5 TGTGCCAGCAGTTACTCGAGTAGTGTCTACGAGCAGTACTTC CASSYSSSVYEQYF
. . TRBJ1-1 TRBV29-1 TGCAGCGTTGAAGGGGCAGGTCTTAACACTGAGGCTTTCTTT CSVEGAGLNTEAFF
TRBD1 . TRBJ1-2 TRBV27 TGTGCCAGCAGTTTTCGGACAGGGACAGGCTACACCTTC CASSFRTGTGYTF
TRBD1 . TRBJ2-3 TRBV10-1 TGCGCCAGCAGTGAGATGGGGAAAGGGGGCCACTTCGATACGCAGTATTTT CASSEMGKGGHFDTQYF
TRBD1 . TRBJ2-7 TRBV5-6 TGTGCCAGCAGCTTGGGACAGGGGGCCTCCTACGAGCAGTACTTC CASSLGQGASYEQYF
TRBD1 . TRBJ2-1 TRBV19 TGTGCCAGTACCCCGACAGGGAGCTCCTACAATGAGCAGTTCTTC CASTPTGSSYNEQFF
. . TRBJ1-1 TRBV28 TGTGCCAGCAGTTTAAGCCAGGGCAACACTGAAGCTTTCTTT CASSLSQGNTEAFF
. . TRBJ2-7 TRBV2 TGTGCCAGCAGTGATTCACAGGGCCATCCGACCTACGAGCAGTACTTC CASSDSQGHPTYEQYF
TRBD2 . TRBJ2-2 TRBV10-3 TGTGCCATCCTTGGACTAGCGGGGGGGCCCGGGGAGCTGTTTTTT CAILGLAGGPGELFF
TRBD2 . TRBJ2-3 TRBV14 TGTGCCAGCAGCCAAGATTGGACTAGCGGGAGCACAGATACGCAGTATTTT CASSQDWTSGSTDTQYF
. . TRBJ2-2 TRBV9 TGTGCCAGCAGCGTCAGGACCGGGGAGCTGTTTTTT CASSVRTGELFF
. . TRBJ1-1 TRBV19 TGTGCCAGTAGTATAGCAGGGTTTCAAGCTTTCTTT CASSIAGFQAFF
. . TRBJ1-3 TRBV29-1 TGCAGCGCCAGAGGAGGGAACTCTGGAAACACCATATATTTT CSARGGNSGNTIYF
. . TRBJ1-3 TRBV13 TGTGCCAGCAGCTTAGGAGGGGATAGCTCTGGAAACACCATATATTTT CASSLGGDSSGNTIYF
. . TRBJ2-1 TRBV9 TGTGCCAGCAGTGATGCAGGGCGGGATGTCGTGAATGAGCAGTTCTTC CASSDAGRDVVNEQFF
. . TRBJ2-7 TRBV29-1 TGCAGCGTGCGGACTTCACGCTCCTACGAGCAGTACTTC CSVRTSRSYEQYF
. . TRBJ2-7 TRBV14 TGTGCCAGCAGCCCCAGGGGTCCCTACGAGCAGTACTTC CASSPRGPYEQYF